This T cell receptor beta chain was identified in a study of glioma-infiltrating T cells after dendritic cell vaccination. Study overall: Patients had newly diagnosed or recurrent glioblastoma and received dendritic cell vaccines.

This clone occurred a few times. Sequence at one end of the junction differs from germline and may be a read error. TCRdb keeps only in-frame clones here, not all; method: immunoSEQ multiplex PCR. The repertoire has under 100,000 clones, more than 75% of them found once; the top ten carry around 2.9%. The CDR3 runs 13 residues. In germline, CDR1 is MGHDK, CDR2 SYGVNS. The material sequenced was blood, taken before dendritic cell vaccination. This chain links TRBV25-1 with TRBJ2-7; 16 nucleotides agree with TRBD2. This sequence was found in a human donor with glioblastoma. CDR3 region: CARPGLAGGLDNF. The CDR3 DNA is TGTGCCAGACCGGGACTAGCGGGAGGGCTAGATAACTTC.